The following is a T cell receptor (beta chain) sequence with its context. Antigen specificity is unknown. This CDR3 is built from 18 residues. Germline assignment: CDR1 LGHNA and CDR2 YSLEER. V lost 0 bases, J lost 0 bases, and 2 bases stayed unmatched. Sequencing was performed with immunoSEQ multiplex PCR; in TCRdb, only in-frame clones are kept and a portion is missing. The sample consists of about 110,000 clones, roughly 90% of them appearing once. This entry is derived from a study of cytomegalovirus exposure and HLA in healthy donors. Study results and caveats: That first-cohort TCR clusters tended to co-occur in the approximately 110 validation repertoires was found in a later analysis.

Sample: PBMCs. The chain couples TRBV4-3 to TRBJ2-1; 13 bases map to TRBD2. The TCR originated in a woman aged 25 to 39 in good health and CMV-seropositive. CDR3 sequence reads: CASSQEGLAGSSYNEQFF. In DNA form, the CDR3 reads TGCGCCAGCAGCCAAGAGGGACTAGCGGGGAGCTCCTACAATGAGCAGTTCTTC.